This T cell receptor beta chain was recovered during a study of cytomegalovirus exposure and HLA in healthy donors. Primers included in the PCR were 60 Vbeta and 13 Jbeta primers. Some clones are missing from TCRdb's copy, which holds only in-frame ones; the method was immunoSEQ multiplex PCR. The sample lists over 200,000 clones, 75% to 85% occurring once. This clone was seen only a few times. V was clipped by 5 bases and J by 4 bases; unmatched bases: 6. Germline CDR1 and CDR2: SQVTM and ANQGSEA. The length of the CDR3 is 14 residues. Specimen: PBMCs. The source is a woman aged 55-75 years in good health and CMV-seropositive. The chain is built from TRBV29-1 and TRBJ2-3, with TRBD2 matching over 10 bases. The CDR3 is CSVQAGGFPDTQYF. Written as DNA, the CDR3 is TGCAGCGTTCAAGCGGGGGGGTTTCCAGATACGCAGTATTTT.